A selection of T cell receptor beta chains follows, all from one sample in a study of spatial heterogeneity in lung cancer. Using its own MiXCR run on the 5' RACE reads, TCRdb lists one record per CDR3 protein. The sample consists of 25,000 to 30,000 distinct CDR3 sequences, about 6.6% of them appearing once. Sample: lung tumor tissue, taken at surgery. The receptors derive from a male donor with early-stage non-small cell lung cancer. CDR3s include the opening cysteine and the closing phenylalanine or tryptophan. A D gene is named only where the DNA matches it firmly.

CDR3: CASSTSGTGGDEQYF
V: TRBV5-1
D: TRBD1
J: TRBJ2-7

CDR3: CASSYVDTQYF
V: TRBV6-5
D: -
J: TRBJ2-3

CDR3: CSAREGGNTIYF
V: TRBV20-1
D: -
J: TRBJ1-3

CDR3: CASTLDRGGEKLFF
V: TRBV5-1
D: TRBD1
J: TRBJ1-4

CDR3: CASSAGGLDTEAFF
V: TRBV6-1
D: TRBD1
J: TRBJ1-1

CDR3: CSAPNPGLDEQYF
V: TRBV20-1
D: TRBD2
J: TRBJ2-7

CDR3: CSVGGWAEALLREQFF
V: TRBV29-1
D: -
J: TRBJ2-1

CDR3: CSARDSRADGYTF
V: TRBV20-1
D: -
J: TRBJ1-2

CDR3: CASSLRQGEYSNQPQHF
V: TRBV7-8
D: TRBD1
J: TRBJ1-5

CDR3: CASSEYRGPSTDTQYF
V: TRBV5-1
D: TRBD1
J: TRBJ2-3

CDR3: CASSPSGGVGETQYF
V: TRBV4-3
D: -
J: TRBJ2-5

CDR3: CASSQGGWEETQYF
V: TRBV4-3
D: TRBD2
J: TRBJ2-5

CDR3: CSARGNTGYSNQPQHF
V: TRBV20-1
D: -
J: TRBJ1-5

CDR3: CASSVSRHNSPLHF
V: TRBV7-2
D: -
J: TRBJ1-6

CDR3: CSSLGGNEQFF
V: TRBV20-1
D: -
J: TRBJ2-1

CDR3: CASSSPGTGVNEQYF
V: TRBV28
D: TRBD1
J: TRBJ2-7

CDR3: CASSSTGARSGANVLTF
V: TRBV7-8
D: TRBD1
J: TRBJ2-6

CDR3: CASSYSGTGGGEQFF
V: TRBV6-2/TRBV6-3
D: TRBD1
J: TRBJ2-1

CDR3: CASSREIGQPQHF
V: TRBV4-3
D: -
J: TRBJ1-5

CDR3: CSATTQGAGGYTF
V: TRBV20-1
D: TRBD1
J: TRBJ1-2

CDR3: CASSPGDRGDTEAFF
V: TRBV5-1
D: TRBD1
J: TRBJ1-1

CDR3: CASSSGLAGITGELFF
V: TRBV6-5
D: TRBD2
J: TRBJ2-2

CDR3: CASRRNGQGPYEQYF
V: TRBV7-2
D: TRBD1
J: TRBJ2-7

CDR3: CASSSPGLKNIQYF
V: TRBV3-1
D: -
J: TRBJ2-4

CDR3: CASSTNPTGVEKLFF
V: TRBV18
D: TRBD1
J: TRBJ1-4

CDR3: CASSAGGGLNTGELFF
V: TRBV5-4
D: -
J: TRBJ2-2

CDR3: CSVDRVLSYNEQFF
V: TRBV29-1
D: -
J: TRBJ2-1

CDR3: CASSLEGQGREQFF
V: TRBV5-4
D: TRBD1
J: TRBJ2-1

CDR3: CASSVQGDGRGYTF
V: TRBV9
D: -
J: TRBJ1-2

CDR3: CASSARTGKNWQETQYF
V: TRBV9
D: TRBD1
J: TRBJ2-5

CDR3: CASSRQFNNEQFF
V: TRBV6-1
D: -
J: TRBJ2-1

CDR3: CASSDSNSPGNYGYTF
V: TRBV6-4
D: -
J: TRBJ1-2

CDR3: CASSAHRTSGVYEQYF
V: TRBV9
D: TRBD2
J: TRBJ2-7

CDR3: CASTPGTITDTQYF
V: TRBV5-1
D: -
J: TRBJ2-3

CDR3: CASSPLGFVDTGELFF
V: TRBV4-1
D: -
J: TRBJ2-2

CDR3: CASSLAQETQYF
V: TRBV5-1
D: -
J: TRBJ2-5

CDR3: CSAGGYTF
V: TRBV20-1
D: -
J: TRBJ1-2

CDR3: CASSLNPGIDNSPLHF
V: TRBV4-2
D: -
J: TRBJ1-6

CDR3: CSARASFLLDGTEAFF
V: TRBV20-1
D: -
J: TRBJ1-1

CDR3: CSARRQGNQPQHF
V: TRBV20-1
D: -
J: TRBJ1-5

CDR3: CASTGEMTVYGYTF
V: TRBV28
D: -
J: TRBJ1-2

CDR3: CSARRHRGQDTQYF
V: TRBV20-1
D: -
J: TRBJ2-3

CDR3: CASSPTGDRPYNYGYTF
V: TRBV27
D: -
J: TRBJ1-2

CDR3: CASSLGLAVTGELFF
V: TRBV4-2
D: TRBD2
J: TRBJ2-2